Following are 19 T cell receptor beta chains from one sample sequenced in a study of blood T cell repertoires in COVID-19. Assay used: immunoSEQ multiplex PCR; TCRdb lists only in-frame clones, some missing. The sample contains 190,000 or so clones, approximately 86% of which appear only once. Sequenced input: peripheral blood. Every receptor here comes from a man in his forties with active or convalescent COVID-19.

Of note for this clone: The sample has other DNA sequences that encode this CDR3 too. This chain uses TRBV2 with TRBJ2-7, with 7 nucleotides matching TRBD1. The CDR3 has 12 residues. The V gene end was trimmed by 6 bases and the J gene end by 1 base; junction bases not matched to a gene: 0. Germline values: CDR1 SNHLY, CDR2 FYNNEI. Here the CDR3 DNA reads TGTGCCAGCAGACAGGGGTCCTACGAGCAGTACTTC. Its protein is CASRQGSYEQYF.

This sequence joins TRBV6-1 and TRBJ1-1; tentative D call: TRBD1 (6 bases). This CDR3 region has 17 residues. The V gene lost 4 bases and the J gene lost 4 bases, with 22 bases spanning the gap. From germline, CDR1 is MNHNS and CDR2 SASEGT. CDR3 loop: CASSVVGSQGPRTEAFF. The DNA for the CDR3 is TGTGCCAGCAGTGTAGTGGGGTCACAGGGCCCGCGCACTGAAGCTTTCTTT.

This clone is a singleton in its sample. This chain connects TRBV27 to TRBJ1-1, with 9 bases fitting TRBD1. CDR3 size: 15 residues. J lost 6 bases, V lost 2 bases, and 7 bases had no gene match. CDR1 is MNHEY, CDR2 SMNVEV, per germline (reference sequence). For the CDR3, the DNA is TGTGCCAGCAGTTTAGGGGGACAGGGCACTCCTGAAGCTTTCTTT. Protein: CASSLGGQGTPEAFF.

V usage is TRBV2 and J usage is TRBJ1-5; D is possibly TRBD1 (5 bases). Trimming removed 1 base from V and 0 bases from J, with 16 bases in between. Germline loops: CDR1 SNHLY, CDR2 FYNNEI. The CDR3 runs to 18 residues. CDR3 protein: CASSEGSGIIYSNQPQHF. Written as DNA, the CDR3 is TGTGCCAGCAGTGAAGGTTCAGGGATCATATATAGCAATCAGCCCCAGCATTTT.

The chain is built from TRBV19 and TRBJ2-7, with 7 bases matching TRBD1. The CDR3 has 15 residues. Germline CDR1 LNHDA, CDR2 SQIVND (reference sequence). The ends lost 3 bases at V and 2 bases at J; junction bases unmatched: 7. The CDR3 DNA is TGTGCCAGTAGTATTTTATGGGACAGTACCTACGAGCAGTACTTC. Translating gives CASSILWDSTYEQYF.

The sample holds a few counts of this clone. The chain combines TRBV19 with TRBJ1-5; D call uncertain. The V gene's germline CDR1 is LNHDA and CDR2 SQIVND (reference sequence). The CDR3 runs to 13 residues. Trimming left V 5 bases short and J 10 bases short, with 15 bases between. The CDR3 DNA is TGTGCCAGTAGTCGCGAGACTAAAGAACCCCAGCATTTT. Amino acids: CASSRETKEPQHF.

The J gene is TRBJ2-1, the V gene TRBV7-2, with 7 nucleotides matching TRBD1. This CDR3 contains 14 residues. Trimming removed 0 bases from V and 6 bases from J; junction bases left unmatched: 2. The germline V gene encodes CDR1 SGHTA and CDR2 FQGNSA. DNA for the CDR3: TGTGCCAGCAGCTTAGCGGCAGGGGGCAATGAGCAGTTCTTC. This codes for CASSLAAGGNEQFF.

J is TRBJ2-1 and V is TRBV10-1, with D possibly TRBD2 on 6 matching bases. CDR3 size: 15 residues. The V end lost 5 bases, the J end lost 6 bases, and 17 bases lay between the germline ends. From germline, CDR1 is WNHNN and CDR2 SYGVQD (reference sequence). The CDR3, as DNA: TGCGCCAGCAGTAAAGAAGGAGGGTCCCTCAATGAGCAGTTCTTC. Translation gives CASSKEGGSLNEQFF.

The CDR3 region is CASSVDRGETQYF. The CDR3, as DNA: TGTGCCAGCAGCGTAGACAGGGGTGAGACCCAGTACTTC. The chain recombines TRBV9 with TRBJ2-5, with 7 nucleotides matching TRBD1. The ends lost 0 bases at V and 5 bases at J; junction bases unmatched: 1. Germline V gives CDR1 SGDLS, CDR2 YYNGEE. The CDR3 length is 13 residues.

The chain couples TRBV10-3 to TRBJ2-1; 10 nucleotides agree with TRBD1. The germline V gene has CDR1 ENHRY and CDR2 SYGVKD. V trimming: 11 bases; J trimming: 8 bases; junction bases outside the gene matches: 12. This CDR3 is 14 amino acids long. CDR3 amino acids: CAPCRDRGNDEQFF. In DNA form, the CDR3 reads TGTGCCCCATGCCGGGACAGGGGTAACGATGAGCAGTTCTTC.

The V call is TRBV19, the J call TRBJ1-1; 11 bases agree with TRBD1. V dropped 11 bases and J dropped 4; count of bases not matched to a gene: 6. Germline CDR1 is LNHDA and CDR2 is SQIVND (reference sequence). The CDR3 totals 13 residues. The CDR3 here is CAVGQGAGTEAFF. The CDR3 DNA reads TGTGCCGTAGGACAGGGGGCGGGCACTGAAGCTTTCTTT.

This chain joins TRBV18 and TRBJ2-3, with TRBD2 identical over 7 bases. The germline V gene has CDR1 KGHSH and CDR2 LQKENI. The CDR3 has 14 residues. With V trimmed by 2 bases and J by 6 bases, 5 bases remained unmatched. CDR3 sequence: CASSPETSRDTQYF. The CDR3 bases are TGTGCCAGCTCACCAGAGACTAGCAGGGATACGCAGTATTTT.

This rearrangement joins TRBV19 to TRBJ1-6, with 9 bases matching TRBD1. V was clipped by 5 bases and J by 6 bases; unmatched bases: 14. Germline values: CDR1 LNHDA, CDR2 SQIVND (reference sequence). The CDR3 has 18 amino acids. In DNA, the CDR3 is TGTGCCAGTAGTGCCACCGGGACAGGGATAGTGCTTAATTCACCCCTCCACTTT. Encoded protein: CASSATGTGIVLNSPLHF. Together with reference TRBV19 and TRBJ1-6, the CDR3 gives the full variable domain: DGGITQSPKYLFRKEGQNVTLSCEQNLNHDAMYWYRQDPGQGLRLIYYSQIVNDFQKGDIAEGYSVSREKKESFPLTVTSAQKNPTAFYLCASSATGTGIVLNSPLHFGNGTRLTVT.

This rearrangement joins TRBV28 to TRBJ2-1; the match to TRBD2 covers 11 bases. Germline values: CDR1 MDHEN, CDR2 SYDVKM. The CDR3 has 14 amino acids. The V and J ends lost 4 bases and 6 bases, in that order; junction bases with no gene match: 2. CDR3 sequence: CASSYSGGGNEQFF. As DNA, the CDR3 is TGTGCCAGCAGTTATAGCGGGGGGGGCAATGAGCAGTTCTTC.

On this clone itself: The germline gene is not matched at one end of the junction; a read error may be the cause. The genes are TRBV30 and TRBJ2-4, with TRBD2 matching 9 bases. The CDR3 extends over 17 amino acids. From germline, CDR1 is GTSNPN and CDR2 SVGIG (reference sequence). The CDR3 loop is CARRAQRGALSKNIQYF. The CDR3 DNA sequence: TGTGCCCGGAGAGCCCAGCGGGGGGCCCTTTCCAAAAACATTCAGTACTTC.

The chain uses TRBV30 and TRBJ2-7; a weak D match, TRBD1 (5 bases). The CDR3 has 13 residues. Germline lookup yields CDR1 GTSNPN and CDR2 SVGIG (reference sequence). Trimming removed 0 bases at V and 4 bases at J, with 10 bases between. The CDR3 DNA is TGTGCCTGGAGTGTTGTCCCAGGGTACGAGCAGTACTTC. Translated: CAWSVVPGYEQYF.

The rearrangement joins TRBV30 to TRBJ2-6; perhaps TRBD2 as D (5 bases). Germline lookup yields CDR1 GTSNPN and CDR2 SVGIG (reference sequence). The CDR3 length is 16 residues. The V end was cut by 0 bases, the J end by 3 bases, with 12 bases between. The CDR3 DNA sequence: TGTGCCTGGAGTGTAACCCGCCGGGGTGGGGCCAACGTCCTGACTTTC. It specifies CAWSVTRRGGANVLTF.

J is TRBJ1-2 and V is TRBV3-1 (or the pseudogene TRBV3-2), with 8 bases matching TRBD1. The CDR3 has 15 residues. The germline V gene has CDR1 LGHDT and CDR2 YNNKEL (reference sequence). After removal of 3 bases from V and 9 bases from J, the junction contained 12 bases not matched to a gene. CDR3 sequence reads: CASSQEGTGLTSYTF. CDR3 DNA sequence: TGTGCCAGCAGCCAGGAAGGGACAGGCCTTACCAGCTACACCTTC.

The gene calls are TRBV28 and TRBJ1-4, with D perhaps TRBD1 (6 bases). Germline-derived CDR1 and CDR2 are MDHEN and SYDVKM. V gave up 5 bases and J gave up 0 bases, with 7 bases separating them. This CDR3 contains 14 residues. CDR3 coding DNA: TGTGCCAGCAGTACAGGGACAACTAATGAAAAACTGTTTTTT. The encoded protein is CASSTGTTNEKLFF.